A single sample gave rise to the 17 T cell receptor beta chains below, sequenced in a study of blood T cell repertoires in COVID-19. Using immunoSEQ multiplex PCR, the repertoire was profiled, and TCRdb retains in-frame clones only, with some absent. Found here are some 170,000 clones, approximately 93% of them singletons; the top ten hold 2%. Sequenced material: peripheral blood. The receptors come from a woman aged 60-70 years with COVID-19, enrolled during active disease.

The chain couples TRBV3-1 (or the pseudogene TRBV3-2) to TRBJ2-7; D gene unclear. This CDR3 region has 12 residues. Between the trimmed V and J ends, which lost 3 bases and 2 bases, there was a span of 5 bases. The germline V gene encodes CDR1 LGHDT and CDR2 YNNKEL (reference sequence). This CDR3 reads CASSHSPYEQYF. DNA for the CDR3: TGTGCCAGCAGCCACAGTCCCTACGAGCAGTACTTC.

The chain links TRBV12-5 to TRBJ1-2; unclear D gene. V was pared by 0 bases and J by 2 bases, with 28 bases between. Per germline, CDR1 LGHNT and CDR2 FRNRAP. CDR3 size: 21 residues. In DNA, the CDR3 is TGTGCTAGTGGTTTGGTAGTGGCAGGAGGTTTCTATTTGGGGTCGAACTATGGCTACACCTTC. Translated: CASGLVVAGGFYLGSNYGYTF.

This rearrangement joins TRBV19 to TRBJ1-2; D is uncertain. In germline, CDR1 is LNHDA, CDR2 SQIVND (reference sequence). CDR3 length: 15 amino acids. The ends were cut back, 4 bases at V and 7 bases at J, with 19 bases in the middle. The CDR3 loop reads CASSNLEISIRGYTF. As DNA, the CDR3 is TGTGCCAGTAGTAATCTAGAGATCTCAATACGTGGCTACACCTTC.

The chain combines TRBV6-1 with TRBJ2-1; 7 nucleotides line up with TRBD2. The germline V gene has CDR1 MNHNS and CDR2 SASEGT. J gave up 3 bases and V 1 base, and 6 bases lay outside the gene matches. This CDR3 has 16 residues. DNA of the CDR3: TGTGCCAGCAGTGAAGAACTAGCGAGGCTCTACAATGAGCAGTTCTTC. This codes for CASSEELARLYNEQFF.

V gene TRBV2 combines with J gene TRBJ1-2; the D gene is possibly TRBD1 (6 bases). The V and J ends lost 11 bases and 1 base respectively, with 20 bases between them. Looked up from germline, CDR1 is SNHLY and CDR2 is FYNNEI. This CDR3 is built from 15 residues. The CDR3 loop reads CAPNGGAAGNYGYTF. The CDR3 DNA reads TGTGCCCCCAACGGGGGGGCCGCAGGTAACTATGGCTACACCTTC.

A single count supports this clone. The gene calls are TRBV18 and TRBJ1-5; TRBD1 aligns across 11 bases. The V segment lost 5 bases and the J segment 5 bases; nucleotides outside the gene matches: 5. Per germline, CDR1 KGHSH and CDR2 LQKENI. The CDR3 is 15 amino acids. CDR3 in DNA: TGTGCCAGCTCATCTGGACAGGGGGCCCATCAGCCCCAGCATTTT. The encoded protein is CASSSGQGAHQPQHF.

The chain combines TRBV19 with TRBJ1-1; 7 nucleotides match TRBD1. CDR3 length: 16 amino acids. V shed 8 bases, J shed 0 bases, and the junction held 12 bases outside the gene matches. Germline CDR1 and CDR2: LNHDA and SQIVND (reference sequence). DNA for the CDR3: TGTGCCAGTGGTCCGGGACAGATAAACATGAACACTGAAGCTTTCTTT. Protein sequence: CASGPGQINMNTEAFF.

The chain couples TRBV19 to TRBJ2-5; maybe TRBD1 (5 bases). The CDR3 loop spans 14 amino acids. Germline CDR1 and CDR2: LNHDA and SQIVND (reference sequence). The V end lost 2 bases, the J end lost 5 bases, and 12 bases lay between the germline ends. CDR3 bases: TGTGCCAGTAGTATAAGGGCAGGGATGGAGACCCAGTACTTC. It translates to CASSIRAGMETQYF.

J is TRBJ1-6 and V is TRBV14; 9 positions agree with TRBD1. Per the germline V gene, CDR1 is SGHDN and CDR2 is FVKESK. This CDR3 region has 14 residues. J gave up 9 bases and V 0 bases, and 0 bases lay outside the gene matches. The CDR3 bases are TGTGCCAGCAGCCAAGAGACAGGGGGTTCACCCCTCCACTTT. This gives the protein CASSQETGGSPLHF.

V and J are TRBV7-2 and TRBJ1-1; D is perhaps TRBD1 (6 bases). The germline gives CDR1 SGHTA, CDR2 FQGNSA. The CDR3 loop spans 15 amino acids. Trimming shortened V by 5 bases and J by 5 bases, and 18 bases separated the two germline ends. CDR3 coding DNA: TGTGCCAGCAGCCCTTTGACGGGGGGCTATACTGAAGCTTTCTTT. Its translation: CASSPLTGGYTEAFF. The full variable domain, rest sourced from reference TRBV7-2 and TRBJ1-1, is GAGVSQSPSNKVTEKGKDVELRCDPISGHTALYWYRQSLGQGLEFLIYFQGNSAPDKSGLPSDRFSAERTGGSVSTLTIQRTQQEDSAVYLCASSPLTGGYTEAFFGQGTRLTVV.

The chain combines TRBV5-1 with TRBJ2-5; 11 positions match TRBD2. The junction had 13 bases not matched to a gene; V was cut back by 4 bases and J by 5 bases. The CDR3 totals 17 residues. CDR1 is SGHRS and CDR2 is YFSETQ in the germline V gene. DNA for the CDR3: TGCGCCAGCAGCCCTAGTCCCGGGACTAGCGGTGAGGAGACCCAGTACTTC. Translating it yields CASSPSPGTSGEETQYF.

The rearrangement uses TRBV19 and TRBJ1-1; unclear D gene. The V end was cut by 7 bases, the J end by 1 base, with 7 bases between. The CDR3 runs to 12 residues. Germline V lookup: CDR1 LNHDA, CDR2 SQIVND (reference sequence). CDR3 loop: CASNPGNTEAFF. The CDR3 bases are TGTGCCAGTAATCCAGGGAACACTGAAGCTTTCTTT. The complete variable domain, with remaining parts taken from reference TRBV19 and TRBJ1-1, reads DGGITQSPKYLFRKEGQNVTLSCEQNLNHDAMYWYRQDPGQGLRLIYYSQIVNDFQKGDIAEGYSVSREKKESFPLTVTSAQKNPTAFYLCASNPGNTEAFFGQGTRLTVV.

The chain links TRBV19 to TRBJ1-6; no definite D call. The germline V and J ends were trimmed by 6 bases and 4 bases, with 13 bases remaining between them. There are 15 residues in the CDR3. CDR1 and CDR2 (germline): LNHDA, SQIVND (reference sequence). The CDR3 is CASSRRTTYNSPLHF. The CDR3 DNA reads TGTGCCAGTAGCAGAAGGACTACTTATAATTCACCCCTCCACTTT.

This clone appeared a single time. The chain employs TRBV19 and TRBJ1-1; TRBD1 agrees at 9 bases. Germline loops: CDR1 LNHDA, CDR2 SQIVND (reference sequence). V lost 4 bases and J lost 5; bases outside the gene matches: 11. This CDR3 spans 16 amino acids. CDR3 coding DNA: TGTGCCAGTAGTACCTACAGGGGGCGCGGGGAAACTGAAGCTTTCTTT. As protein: CASSTYRGRGETEAFF.

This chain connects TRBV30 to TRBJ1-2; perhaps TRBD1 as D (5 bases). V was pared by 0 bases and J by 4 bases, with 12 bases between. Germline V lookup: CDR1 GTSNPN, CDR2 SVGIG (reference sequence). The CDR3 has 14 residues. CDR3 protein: CAWSVVRRGYGYTF. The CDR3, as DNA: TGTGCCTGGAGTGTCGTTCGAAGGGGCTATGGCTACACCTTC.

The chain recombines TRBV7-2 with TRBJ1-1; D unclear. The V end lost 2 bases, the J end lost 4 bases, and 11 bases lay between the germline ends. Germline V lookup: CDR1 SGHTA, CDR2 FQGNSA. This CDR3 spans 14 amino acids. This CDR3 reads CASSLTFVGTEAFF. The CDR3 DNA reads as TGTGCCAGCAGCTTAACTTTCGTCGGCACTGAAGCTTTCTTT.

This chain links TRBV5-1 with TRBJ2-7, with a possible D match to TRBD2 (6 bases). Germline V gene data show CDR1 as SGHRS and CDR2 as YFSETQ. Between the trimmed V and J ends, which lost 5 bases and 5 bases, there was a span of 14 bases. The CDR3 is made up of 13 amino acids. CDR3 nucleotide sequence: TGCGCCAGCAGTTCAGAGGCGGGGAACGAGCAGTACTTC. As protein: CASSSEAGNEQYF.